The 21 T cell receptor beta chains below come from one sample, sequenced in a study of identifying expanded T cells in peripheral blood. The table came from immunoSEQ multiplex PCR; TCRdb's copy has only in-frame clones and leaves some out. The data hold about 52,000 clones, with roughly 82% observed a single time. Sequenced sample: blood. These receptor sequences come from a person aged 18 to 69 in good health.

The chain recombines TRBV11-2 with TRBJ1-6, with D perhaps matching TRBD1 (5 bases). Germline V gives CDR1 SGHAT, CDR2 FQNNGV. Trimming removed 6 bases from V and 8 bases from J, with 14 bases in between. The CDR3 is 14 residues long. CDR3 region: CASRPEGRHSPLHF. The CDR3 DNA reads TGTGCCAGCAGGCCCGAGGGGCGGCATTCACCCCTCCACTTT. The full variable domain, its missing parts supplied by reference TRBV11-2 and TRBJ1-6, is EAGVAQSPRYKIIEKRQSVAFWCNPISGHATLYWYQQILGQGPKLLIQFQNNGVVDDSQLPKDRFSAERLKGVDSTLKIQPAKLEDSAVYLCASRPEGRHSPLHFGNGTRLTVT.

The chain recombines TRBV11-2 with TRBJ1-1, with D unclear. V lost 4 bases to trimming and J lost 1 base, with 10 bases between them. This CDR3 comprises 14 residues. Germline V gene sequence: CDR1 SGHAT, CDR2 FQNNGV. The CDR3 here is CASSYSEGNTEAFF. The DNA for the CDR3 is TGTGCCAGCAGCTACTCGGAGGGGAACACTGAAGCTTTCTTT.

V usage is TRBV2 and J usage is TRBJ2-7; D might be TRBD1 (6 bases). The CDR3 has 14 amino acids. The germline gives CDR1 SNHLY, CDR2 FYNNEI. V was pared by 7 bases and J by 1 base, with 14 bases between. The CDR3 is CASTTDRLSYEQYV. CDR3 in DNA: TGTGCCAGCACCACCGACAGGTTATCCTACGAGCAGTACGTC.

V gene TRBV5-1 combines with J gene TRBJ2-5; 8 bases line up with TRBD2. This CDR3 is 13 amino acids long. The germline CDR1 and CDR2 sequences are SGHRS and YFSETQ. V gave up 3 bases and J gave up 5 bases; unmatched junction bases: 3. CDR3 amino acids: CASSWTSRETQYF. CDR3 nucleotide sequence: TGCGCCAGCAGCTGGACTAGCCGGGAGACCCAGTACTTC.

This clone was recorded only once. V and J are TRBV7-9 and TRBJ1-1; D call uncertain. The CDR3 consists of 14 residues. Trimming left V 1 base short and J 5 bases short, with 11 bases between. Germline V CDR1 and CDR2: SEHNR, FQNEAQ (reference sequence). CDR3 DNA: TGTGCCAGCAGCTTAGGGATCGAGGAGACTGAAGCTTTCTTT. Translating gives CASSLGIEETEAFF.

CDR3 in amino acids: CASSRDGVSGETQYF. For the CDR3, the DNA is TGCGCCAGCAGCCGGGACGGGGTAAGCGGCGAGACCCAGTACTTC. The chain uses TRBV5-1 and TRBJ2-5, with D perhaps matching TRBD1 or TRBD2 (5 bases each). The CDR3 spans 15 residues. Germline V gives CDR1 SGHRS, CDR2 YFSETQ. With 4 bases removed from V and 5 bases from J, the gap between germline ends came to 18 bases.

This clone is termed medium-sized. This chain uses TRBV30 with TRBJ2-1; D is undetermined. The CDR3 has 11 amino acids. Trimming pared 3 bases from V and 9 bases from J, leaving 9 bases between. Germline loops: CDR1 GTSNPN, CDR2 SVGIG (reference sequence). CDR3 sequence reads: CAWSPLREQFF. Written as DNA, the CDR3 is TGTGCCTGGAGCCCCCTCCGTGAGCAGTTCTTC.

This chain links TRBV4-3 with TRBJ2-5; no clear D. The CDR3 contains 11 residues. Germline loops: CDR1 LGHNA, CDR2 YSLEER. The V end lost 3 bases, the J end lost 7 bases, and 6 bases lay between the germline ends. CDR3 nucleotide sequence: TGCGCCAGCAGCCAGTCAGGGACCCAGTACTTC. Translated: CASSQSGTQYF.

The chain links TRBV4-2 to TRBJ1-2; D remains ambiguous. This CDR3 is built from 13 residues. Germline-derived CDR1 and CDR2 are LGHNA and YNFKEQ. Trimming shortened V by 0 bases and J by 7 bases, and 9 bases separated the two germline ends. This CDR3 reads CASSQDTARGYTF. The CDR3 DNA reads as TGTGCCAGCAGCCAAGATACGGCCCGTGGCTACACCTTC.

This clone was seen just once. The chain links TRBV11-3 to TRBJ2-4; 10 bases fit TRBD1. Unmatched junction bases numbered 12, after V lost 0 bases and J lost 4 bases. Germline CDR1 SGHNT, CDR2 YENEEA. The CDR3 is made up of 19 amino acids. CDR3 in DNA: TGTGCCAGCAGCTTAGATGATCTAGGGACAGGGGCCCGGAAAAACATTCAGTACTTC. It specifies CASSLDDLGTGARKNIQYF.

This chain links TRBV18 with TRBJ2-7; TRBD1 matches at 9 bases. Unmatched junction bases numbered 9, after V lost 2 bases and J lost 7 bases. The germline V gene encodes CDR1 KGHSH and CDR2 LQKENI. The CDR3 consists of 15 residues. The CDR3 sequence: CASSPTDRGRAEQYF. In nucleotides, the CDR3 is TGTGCCAGCTCACCAACGGACAGGGGTCGTGCAGAGCAGTACTTC.

This chain connects TRBV28 to TRBJ1-5; weak D call: TRBD1 (6 bases). The V and J ends lost 5 bases and 3 bases respectively, with 14 bases between them. The CDR3 is 15 residues long. Germline CDR1 is MDHEN and CDR2 is SYDVKM. CDR3 in DNA: TGTGCCAGCAGTAAACGAGGACAGCTCAATCAGCCCCAGCATTTT. It yields the protein CASSKRGQLNQPQHF.

The chain uses TRBV4-2 and TRBJ1-4, with D hard to call. The germline V and J ends were trimmed by 0 bases and 7 bases, with 15 bases remaining between them. The CDR3 loop spans 16 amino acids. Germline V gene data show CDR1 as LGHNA and CDR2 as YNFKEQ. The CDR3 here is CASSQDPGRRSEKLFF. The CDR3 DNA reads as TGTGCCAGCAGCCAAGATCCGGGGAGGCGGAGTGAAAAACTGTTTTTT.

The chain is built from TRBV6-5 and TRBJ1-1; 7 nucleotides match TRBD1. CDR3 length equals 14 residues. Germline CDR1 and CDR2: MNHEY and SVGAGI. The V segment lost 2 bases and the J segment 3 bases; nucleotides outside the gene matches: 3. This chain's CDR3 is CASSYPGQDTEAFF. The CDR3 DNA sequence: TGTGCCAGCAGTTACCCTGGACAGGACACTGAAGCTTTCTTT.

This clone came up a few times. V usage is TRBV2 and J usage is TRBJ2-5, with unresolved D. V dropped 6 bases and J dropped 5 bases, with 7 bases sitting between them. The CDR3 loop spans 11 amino acids. Germline V gene data show CDR1 as SNHLY and CDR2 as FYNNEI. The CDR3 sequence: CASSGVETQYF. DNA of the CDR3: TGTGCCAGCAGCGGCGTTGAGACCCAGTACTTC.

This chain uses TRBV29-1 with TRBJ2-1, with 10 positions matching TRBD2. The germline V gene encodes CDR1 SQVTM and CDR2 ANQGSEA. The CDR3 runs to 15 residues. V was pared by 5 bases and J by 8 bases, with 12 bases of the junction left unmatched. The chain's CDR3 is CSVINTAGGPDEQFF. DNA for the CDR3: TGCAGCGTTATCAACACAGCGGGGGGGCCAGATGAGCAGTTCTTC.

The chain joins TRBV10-2 to TRBJ2-7, with TRBD1 identical over 7 bases. The CDR3 covers 13 residues. Germline CDR1 WSHSY, CDR2 SAAADI. The V segment lost 9 bases and the J segment 4 bases; nucleotides outside the gene matches: 9. In nucleotides, the CDR3 is TGCGCCAGGCCTCGGGACAGTTTTTACGAGCAGTACGTC. Protein: CARPRDSFYEQYV.

The rearrangement joins TRBV19 to TRBJ2-7, with 9 positions matching TRBD1. CDR3 length equals 15 residues. Looked up from germline, CDR1 is LNHDA and CDR2 is SQIVND (reference sequence). The J segment lost 3 bases and the V segment lost 6 bases, leaving 9 bases of the junction unmatched. For the CDR3, the DNA is TGTGCCAGTAGGGCCGGGACAGGGTACGACTACGAGCAGTACTTC. Translated: CASRAGTGYDYEQYF.

The V gene is TRBV7-9, the J gene TRBJ2-5; 11 bases match TRBD2. Trimming took 2 bases from V and 5 from J; bases not matched to a gene: 16. Germline CDR1 and CDR2: SEHNR and FQNEAQ (reference sequence). This CDR3 comprises 19 residues. CDR3 nucleotide sequence: TGTGCCAGCAGCTTATTCTCGCTAGCGGGAGGTTTTTTGGGGGAGACCCAGTACTTC. Translation gives CASSLFSLAGGFLGETQYF.

The chain recombines TRBV6-1 with TRBJ2-7; D is ambiguous. This CDR3 region has 14 residues. Germline CDR1 reads MNHNS; CDR2 reads SASEGT. V was clipped by 1 base and J by 2 bases, with 9 bases between them. CDR3: CASSEGLKTYEQYF. CDR3 bases: TGTGCCAGCAGTGAAGGGCTTAAAACCTACGAGCAGTACTTC.

V gene TRBV7-2 combines with J gene TRBJ1-3, with D perhaps matching TRBD1 (5 bases). Per germline, CDR1 SGHTA and CDR2 FQGNSA. The length of the CDR3 is 17 residues. V lost 1 base and J lost 0, with 13 bases in between. CDR3: CASSLGGGVNSGNTIYF. DNA for the CDR3: TGTGCCAGCAGCTTAGGTGGAGGGGTTAACTCTGGAAACACCATATATTTT.